The T cell receptor beta chain under discussion was sequenced for a study of identical twins. TCRdb fed the 5' RACE reads into MiXCR, producing one record per CDR3 protein. The sample yields more than 600,000 distinct CDR3 sequences, roughly 20% seen once. This CDR3 is built from 17 residues. Losses at the gene ends were 0 bases for V and 6 bases for J; bases not matched to a gene: 13. In germline, CDR1 is LGHNA, CDR2 YSLEER. A further study also used this sample, focusing on T cells expressing NK-cell markers.

Sequencing input: PBMCs. This receptor was taken from a woman under 30 in good health. The V call is TRBV4-3, the J call TRBJ2-7; 8 positions agree with TRBD2. The CDR3 coding sequence is TGCGCCAGCAGCCAAGATCGGGGGACTAGGGCGGGGCGCGAGCAGTACTTC. Its protein product is CASSQDRGTRAGREQYF.